This record concerns one T cell receptor (beta chain) sequence. In the original workflow: Quantification of nucleated cells was approximated via reference gene primer amplification. The assay was immunoSEQ multiplex PCR, and TCRdb's table has in-frame clones only and misses some. V and J calls and clone size are given by that table; D and trimming were obtained from the DNA. Of 200,000 to 300,000 clones in the sample, around four fifths were seen once. This sample is part of a study of blood T cell repertoires in COVID-19. The length of the CDR3 is 14 residues. Trimming took 0 bases from V and 7 from J; bases not matched to a gene: 5. Per the germline V gene, CDR1 is SGHRS and CDR2 is YFSETQ.

The sequenced material came from peripheral blood. This sequence joins TRBV5-1 and TRBJ1-2; 8 bases map to TRBD1. The sequence came from a woman in her fifties or sixties with active or convalescent COVID-19. The CDR3 coding sequence is TGCGCCAGCAGCTTGGCACCAGGGGGCGGTGGCTACACCTTC. Its translation is CASSLAPGGGGYTF. Looking up the rest from reference TRBV5-1 and TRBJ1-2 gives the full variable domain: KAGVTQTPRYLIKTRGQQVTLSCSPISGHRSVSWYQQTPGQGLQFLFEYFSETQRNKGNFPGRFSGRQFSNSRSEMNVSTLELGDSALYLCASSLAPGGGGYTFGSGTRLTVV.